The source of this T cell receptor (beta chain) is a study of T cells in Graves' hyperthyroidism and ophthalmopathy. Turning to the study itself: Peripheral blood was taken when the disease was first diagnosed, before any treatment began.

This clonotype has ten or more counts. What it binds is unknown. In making diagnoses, clinical symptoms, serum thyroxine and TRAb, thyroid ultrasound and orbital computed tomography were all used. Authors of the study amplified TCR beta CDR3 regions from RNA transcripts. Carried out on the TCR CDR3, a first-round RT-PCR used the HTBI primer set. MiXCR, run by TCRdb on the multiplex PCR reads, gives a single entry per CDR3 protein. The sample holds 100,000 to 140,000 distinct CDR3 sequences, roughly 15% seen once. Study results and limitations: Progression to ophthalmopathy was predicted a median of 6.5 months early.

V shed 4 bases and J shed 7 bases, with 23 bases lying between them. The CDR3 covers 16 residues. The specimen sequenced was blood. This receptor was taken from a woman in her 50s with Graves' hyperthyroidism. The chain joins TRBV12-3 or TRBV12-4 to TRBJ2-7, with D possibly TRBD2 on 7 matching bases. The CDR3 is CASSSTPGGGGQEQYF. The CDR3 bases are TGTGCCAGCAGTTCTACCCCCGGGGGAGGGGGTCAGGAGCAGTACTTC.